The 27 T cell receptor beta chains listed next were all sequenced from one sample in a study of T cells in Graves' hyperthyroidism and ophthalmopathy (dated by TCRdb to the late 2010s). The protocol used for the library was multiplex PCR. The listed sequencing device is Illumina HiSeq 2000. Amplification of TCR beta CDR3 regions was carried out from RNA transcripts. The first round of RT-PCR for the TCR CDR3 was performed with the HTBI primer set and the Qiagen OneStep RT-PCR kit. The public reads were reprocessed in TCRdb via fastp at Q25 and MiXCR, keeping in-frame beta chains. Every distinct CDR3 protein forms one entry, paired with its most common genes and DNA. The sample profile shows about 590,000 distinct CDR3 sequences; about a sixth of them were found once. The top ten clonotypes cover roughly 7.3% of the sample. Material: blood. These receptors were collected from a woman aged 30 to 39 with Graves' hyperthyroidism.

This clonotype was seen a few times. The rearrangement uses TRBV10-2 and TRBJ1-5; D remains unclear. CDR1 is WSHSY, CDR2 SAAADI, per germline. There are 14 residues in the CDR3. Trimming shortened V by 3 bases and J by 1 base, and 7 bases separated the two germline ends. For the CDR3, the DNA is TGCGCCAGCAGTGACGGCGCGAGCAATCAGCCCCAGCATTTT. Its protein product is CASSDGASNQPQHF.

This clonotype was detected ten times or more. CDR3 in DNA: TGTGCCAGCAGCTTAGTTGGGACTAGCGGGAGCAAGACCGGGGAGCTGTTTTTT. Protein product: CASSLVGTSGSKTGELFF. This chain joins TRBV7-2 and TRBJ2-2; TRBD2 agrees at 14 bases. V shed 1 base and J 5 bases; nucleotides not matched to a gene: 6. CDR1 SGHTA and CDR2 FQGNSA come from the germline V gene. The CDR3 length is 18 residues.

V and J are TRBV20-1 and TRBJ2-3; TRBD2 is a possible D gene (6 bases). V lost 7 bases, J lost 0 bases, and 32 bases lay in between. There are 20 residues in the CDR3. Germline V gene sequence: CDR1 DFQATT, CDR2 SNEGSKA (reference sequence). The CDR3 DNA is TGCAGTGTCCCTCGGGAAAGTCAATTTACGGGAGCGCCTAGCACAGATACGCAGTATTTT. It yields the protein CSVPRESQFTGAPSTDTQYF.

As for this clonotype: A much larger clone lies a single base off, so this may be a read error. The V gene is TRBV30, the J gene TRBJ1-5; unclear D gene. The CDR3 is 15 residues long. CDR1 is GTSNPN and CDR2 is SVGIG in the germline V gene (reference sequence). V was cut by 1 base and J by 5 bases, with 15 bases left in between. CDR3 residues: CAWSDQPNGDQPQHF. The CDR3 DNA sequence: TGTGCCTGGAGTGATCAGCCTAATGGCGATCAGCCCCAGCATTTT.

This clonotype came up many times. The rearrangement uses TRBV20-1 and TRBJ1-2; 9 nucleotides line up with TRBD1. CDR1 and CDR2 (germline): DFQATT, SNEGSKA (reference sequence). The V and J ends lost 5 bases and 4 bases, in that order; junction bases with no gene match: 2. This CDR3 comprises 12 residues. The DNA of the CDR3 is TGCAGTGCTCGACAGGGGGGCTATGGCTACACCTTC. Amino acid sequence: CSARQGGYGYTF.

The sample holds many counts of this clonotype. The rearrangement links TRBV2 to TRBJ1-2; D possibly corresponds to TRBD1 (6 bases). The germline V and J ends were trimmed by 5 bases and 8 bases, with 18 bases remaining between them. Germline V gene data show CDR1 as SNHLY and CDR2 as FYNNEI. The length of the CDR3 is 14 residues. The CDR3 nucleotides read TGTGCCAGCAGTCCCTCGACAGGCGGCCGGGGCTACACCTTC. Its translation is CASSPSTGGRGYTF. The whole variable domain, remainder taken from reference TRBV2 and TRBJ1-2, is EPEVTQTPSHQVTQMGQEVILRCVPISNHLYFYWYRQILGQKVEFLVSFYNNEISEKSEIFDDQFSVERPDGSNFTLKIRSTKLEDSAMYFCASSPSTGGRGYTFGSGTRLTVV.

This clonotype was seen repeatedly, ten times or more. The V gene is TRBV7-2, the J gene TRBJ2-2, with no clear D. CDR1 and CDR2 (germline): SGHTA, FQGNSA. V was pared by 0 bases and J by 4 bases, with 9 bases between. The CDR3 is 15 residues long. The CDR3 loop is CASSLALVGTGELFF. The CDR3 nucleotides are TGTGCCAGCAGCTTAGCCTTGGTGGGCACCGGGGAGCTGTTTTTT. The full variable domain, with the rest looked up from reference TRBV7-2 and TRBJ2-2, is GAGVSQSPSNKVTEKGKDVELRCDPISGHTALYWYRQSLGQGLEFLIYFQGNSAPDKSGLPSDRFSAERTGGSVSTLTIQRTQQEDSAVYLCASSLALVGTGELFFGEGSRLTVL.

The rearrangement joins TRBV20-1 to TRBJ1-3; 7 bases map to TRBD1. This CDR3 contains 16 residues. V was pared by 0 bases and J by 4 bases, with 9 bases of the junction left unmatched. Germline values: CDR1 DFQATT, CDR2 SNEGSKA (reference sequence). The CDR3 coding sequence is TGCAGTGCTAGAGACGATACAGGGGTCTTCGGAAACACCATATATTTT. Translation: CSARDDTGVFGNTIYF.

V usage is TRBV18 and J usage is TRBJ2-3; 7 bases line up with TRBD2. The germline gives CDR1 KGHSH, CDR2 LQKENI. This CDR3 region has 14 residues. The trim removed 0 bases at V and 5 bases at J, leaving 2 bases unmatched. CDR3 residues: CASSPPWGGDTQYF. Here the CDR3 DNA reads TGTGCCAGCTCACCACCTTGGGGGGGAGATACGCAGTATTTT.

Many counts were recorded for this clonotype. This sequence joins TRBV20-1 and TRBJ1-2; D is possibly TRBD1 (5 bases). The germline CDR1 and CDR2 sequences are DFQATT and SNEGSKA (reference sequence). The CDR3 is 12 residues long. V lost 6 bases and J lost 3, with 11 bases in between. CDR3 coding DNA: TGCAGTGCCGGGCGGGGGGACTATGGCTACACCTTC. The encoded protein is CSAGRGDYGYTF.

For the CDR3, the DNA is TGTGCCAGCTCACGACAGGGCCTAATGAACACTGAAGCTTTCTTT. Its translation: CASSRQGLMNTEAFF. V gene TRBV18 combines with J gene TRBJ1-1; 7 positions agree with TRBD1. Germline CDR1 is KGHSH and CDR2 is LQKENI. CDR3 length equals 15 residues. The J segment lost 0 bases and the V segment lost 4 bases, leaving 5 bases of the junction unmatched.

V and J are TRBV3-1 and TRBJ2-7; TRBD2 might be the D (6 bases). Germline assignment: CDR1 LGHDT and CDR2 YNNKEL (reference sequence). This CDR3 is built from 15 residues. V lost 5 bases and J 0 bases, leaving 14 bases between the germline ends. The CDR3 DNA reads as TGTGCCAGCAGCTCGACTGTCGGGAGCTCCTACGAGCAGTACTTC. Residues: CASSSTVGSSYEQYF.

This clonotype was counted at least ten times. The chain uses TRBV2 and TRBJ2-7; a weak D match, TRBD2 (6 bases). V gave up 8 bases and J gave up 0 bases, with 11 bases separating them. The CDR3 spans 13 residues. CDR1 is SNHLY, CDR2 FYNNEI, per germline. Written as DNA, the CDR3 is TGTGCCAGCTTCCGGGACTCCTCCTACGAGCAGTACTTC. This codes for CASFRDSSYEQYF.

This chain uses TRBV24-1 with TRBJ2-5; maybe TRBD1 (6 bases). V was cut by 3 bases and J by 5 bases, with 12 bases left in between. The CDR3 spans 14 residues. Germline V CDR1 and CDR2: KGHDR, SFDVKD. CDR3 nucleotides: TGTGCCACCAGTGATCCACAGGGAACTGAGACCCAGTACTTC. This codes for CATSDPQGTETQYF.

The chain joins TRBV7-9 to TRBJ2-7; the match to TRBD2 covers 8 bases. Trimming took 1 base from V and 7 from J; bases not matched to a gene: 15. This CDR3 comprises 17 residues. CDR1 is SEHNR, CDR2 FQNEAQ, per germline (reference sequence). CDR3 DNA sequence: TGTGCCAGCAGCTTAGATGGCCTAGCGGGTGGACCCGTTGAGCAGTACTTC. Translated: CASSLDGLAGGPVEQYF.

At least ten counts were recorded for this clonotype. The J gene is TRBJ2-1, the V gene TRBV30; unclear D gene. The CDR3 sequence is 13 residues long. Germline CDR1 and CDR2: GTSNPN and SVGIG (reference sequence). V lost 3 bases, J lost 4 bases, and 10 bases lay in between. The CDR3 DNA sequence: TGTGCCTGGAGCCCCCCTGGATACAATGAGCAGTTCTTC. This gives the protein CAWSPPGYNEQFF. The full variable domain, in which reference TRBV30 and TRBJ2-1 provide the parts outside the CDR3, is SQTIHQWPATLVQPVGSPLSLECTVEGTSNPNLYWYRQAAGRGLQLLFYSVGIGQISSEVPQNLSASRPQDRQFILSSKKLLLSDSGFYLCAWSPPGYNEQFFGPGTRLTVL.

In its sample, this clonotype was seen many times. The chain uses TRBV2 and TRBJ2-1, with D possibly TRBD1 on 5 matching bases. Germline CDR1 SNHLY, CDR2 FYNNEI. This CDR3 region has 12 residues. Trimming took off 6 bases at V and 6 bases at J, with 9 bases between the two ends. The CDR3 region has the DNA TGTGCCAGCAGCCCCAGGGCCAATGAGCAGTTCTTC. Translating it yields CASSPRANEQFF.

A few counts support this clonotype. This chain connects TRBV29-1 to TRBJ2-2; no firm D call. The CDR3 contains 13 residues. Germline-derived CDR1 and CDR2 are SQVTM and ANQGSEA. The V and J ends lost 2 bases and 2 bases respectively, with 6 bases between them. The CDR3 DNA sequence: TGCAGCGTTGAATTACCAAACACCGGGGAGCTGTTTTTT. Translating gives CSVELPNTGELFF.

This clonotype was seen more than once but under ten times. This chain links TRBV4-1 with TRBJ2-7, with D tentatively TRBD1 (5 bases). Trimming cost V 0 bases and J 1 base, with 13 bases left between them. This CDR3 region has 16 residues. Germline values: CDR1 MGHRA, CDR2 YSYEKL. CDR3 DNA sequence: TGCGCCAGCAGCCAAGAGAGCAGGGTTGCTTCCTACGAGCAGTACTTC. Encoded protein: CASSQESRVASYEQYF.

This clonotype has a count of ten or more. The CDR3 here is CSARDRESLNSPLHF. CDR3 in DNA: TGCAGTGCTAGAGATCGCGAGAGCCTAAATTCACCCCTCCACTTT. The chain joins TRBV20-1 to TRBJ1-6; D uncertain. The CDR3 is made up of 15 amino acids. Trimming took 0 bases from V and 7 from J, leaving 13 bases between them. Germline CDR1 reads DFQATT; CDR2 reads SNEGSKA (reference sequence).

This clonotype was found many times. V gene TRBV30 combines with J gene TRBJ2-3; D ambiguous. The V and J ends lost 5 bases and 0 bases respectively, with 12 bases between them. CDR1 and CDR2 (germline): GTSNPN, SVGIG (reference sequence). This CDR3 comprises 14 residues. CDR3 loop: CAWDDKSSTDTQYF. The CDR3 nucleotides are TGTGCCTGGGATGACAAGTCTAGCACAGATACGCAGTATTTT. The whole variable domain, filled in from reference TRBV30 and TRBJ2-3, reads SQTIHQWPATLVQPVGSPLSLECTVEGTSNPNLYWYRQAAGRGLQLLFYSVGIGQISSEVPQNLSASRPQDRQFILSSKKLLLSDSGFYLCAWDDKSSTDTQYFGPGTRLTVL.

This chain links TRBV20-1 with TRBJ2-3; tentatively, D is TRBD2 (6 bases). The CDR3 extends over 14 amino acids. The V end was cut by 3 bases, the J end by 5 bases, with 15 bases between. Germline V gene sequence: CDR1 DFQATT, CDR2 SNEGSKA (reference sequence). The CDR3 sequence: CSASFREQRDTQYF. DNA for the CDR3: TGCAGTGCTAGTTTCCGGGAGCAGAGAGATACGCAGTATTTT.

This clonotype turned up a few times. The gene calls are TRBV7-9 and TRBJ2-7, with 12 bases lining up with TRBD2. This CDR3 spans 18 amino acids. The germline CDR1 and CDR2 sequences are SEHNR and FQNEAQ (reference sequence). Trimming removed 0 bases from V and 2 bases from J; junction bases left unmatched: 8. The CDR3 loop is CASSLAAGPSGRAYEQYF. The DNA for the CDR3 is TGTGCCAGCAGCTTAGCCGCGGGCCCTAGCGGGAGGGCCTACGAGCAGTACTTC.

This clonotype has ten or more counts. The chain has TRBV6-1 and TRBJ1-6, with D maybe TRBD1 (5 bases). The germline V gene has CDR1 MNHNS and CDR2 SASEGT. The CDR3 loop spans 17 amino acids. V was clipped by 5 bases and J by 8 bases, with 22 bases between them. The CDR3 DNA reads as TGTGCCAGCAGTTTGGACAAACAACTATCAGGACATTCACCCCTCCACTTT. It codes for CASSLDKQLSGHSPLHF.

This clonotype was counted many times. The chain has TRBV28 and TRBJ2-7, with 13 bases fitting TRBD2. Germline CDR1 is MDHEN and CDR2 is SYDVKM. The CDR3 is made up of 14 amino acids. The V and J ends lost 7 bases and 5 bases, in that order; junction bases with no gene match: 5. The CDR3 sequence: CASNAGTSGNEQYF. The CDR3 DNA follows: TGTGCCAGCAATGCCGGGACTAGCGGGAACGAGCAGTACTTC.

This clonotype was recorded many times. The rearrangement joins TRBV11-1 to TRBJ1-2; D unclear. This CDR3 contains 13 residues. Germline V gives CDR1 SGHAT, CDR2 FQDESV (reference sequence). Deletions cut 7 bases from V and 8 bases from J, with 17 bases between. The CDR3, as DNA: TGTGCCAGCACCACGGTCCGGGGTAGCGGCTACACCTTC. Protein: CASTTVRGSGYTF.

This sequence joins TRBV12-3 or TRBV12-4 and TRBJ1-1; D ambiguous. V was shortened by 3 bases and J by 3 bases, with 5 bases between the two germline ends. CDR3 size: 12 residues. In DNA form, the CDR3 reads TGTGCCAGCAGTTTTGACTACACTGAAGCTTTCTTT. Translating it yields CASSFDYTEAFF.